This entry features one T cell receptor beta chain sequence. This clone's antigen is unknown. No base-level quality is on record; no much larger clone is a single base apart. Using the deep immunoSEQ assay, multiplex PCR amplified TCR CDR3 regions from genomic DNA. For each cell subset, the extracted genomic DNA was distributed evenly across all wells of several immunoSEQ 96-well plates, and each plate served as one replicate. For sorted subsets, 200 ng of genomic DNA, equivalent to 25,000 to 35,000 T cell genomes, went into each replicate PCR. Purified libraries were quantified with a Qubit 3.0 fluorometer, sized on a Bioanalyzer 2100, and re-quantified with the KAPA Library Quantification kit. Every immunoSEQ 96-well plate was sequenced on a dedicated single-read 150-cycle Illumina NextSeq 550 flow cell. In the paper's pipeline: The immunoSEQ output contained only junctional sequences without quality scores, so filtering could not match that applied to full-length reads. Sequences were annotated with PyIR, a Python wrapper for IgBLAST v1.9, and V/J genes and CDR3 were assigned using IMGT germline references. Reads with weak V/J assignments (E-value above 1e-6), missing CDR3, stop codons, out-of-frame junctions, or ambiguous translated residues were removed. A V3J clonotype was defined by an identical inferred V gene, J gene, and CDR3 amino acid sequence. To compute the percentage overlap between repertoires, the number of shared unique clonotypes was divided by the size of the smaller repertoire. Richness of each repertoire was evaluated using RTK rarefaction, the Chao1 estimator, and Recon v2.1 estimates of unobserved clonotypes. Generation probabilities were computed with OLGA for all TCRbeta clonotypes obtained by the gDNA method from a few donors. TCRdb obtained this table from immuneACCESS and retained in-frame rearrangements with V and J assigned. These tables miss some clones; where compared with another copy, unresolved V genes account for less than half of the shortfall, and the remainder is unexplained. The V and J calls and clone size were taken over from that table, and D and trimming were inferred from the DNA. Within this sample are about 590,000 clones, with nearly 97% of them counted one time only. Clones ranked in the top ten supply 0.11% of the sample.

The data were taken from a study of shared clonotypes between healthy human individuals (dated by TCRdb to the early 2020s). Broadly, across the study: Three men and a couple of women, aged 18 to 49 years, made up the cohort. Per donor, three plates each were used for CD4 naive and CD4 memory, two for CD8 naive, and one for CD8 memory. The study deeply sequenced blood TCR repertoires of about 5 healthy adults to estimate repertoire size and the extent of clonotype sharing between individuals. Different laboratories and diverse techniques were used to prepare libraries and sequence TCR repertoires, to increase sequencing depth and limit assay-specific biases. Each donor's leukapheresis produced roughly between about 0.85 and 10 billion PBMCs.

CD8 naive samples were obtained by positive selection for CCR7 among CD45RO-negative cells, yielding a CD45RA+CCR7+ population from which TemRA cells were excluded. Healthy HIV-negative adults with no recently reported acute infections or vaccinations were included as donors. Every donor was a Caucasian adult residing in Nashville, Tennessee, USA. Blood was collected by leukapheresis, and PBMCs were isolated by Ficoll-Histopaque density gradient centrifugation and then cryopreserved in liquid nitrogen vapor phase. Analytical flow cytometry was used to check the purity and quantity of each magnetically sorted T cell population. Genomic DNA was isolated from each sorted fraction and quantified by UV absorbance on a Nanodrop 2000c. From the germline V gene, CDR1 is MGHRA and CDR2 is YSYEKL. The CDR3, from cysteine to phenylalanine, totals 15 residues. Left in the record is the CDR3 DNA by itself, 45 bases read in frame from the first base. Cut back by 0 bases and 5 bases, the V and J ends lie 13 bases apart.

Study-wide findings and limitations: Rarefaction of sorted-subset datasets indicated incomplete sequencing despite the large sequencing depth. Larger estimated clonotype richness was generally found for naive subsets than for memory subsets. Sampling was restricted to blood, and TCR repertoires in tissue are likely to differ from TCR repertoires in blood. Compared with non-shared clonotypes, the clonotypes found in all four sorted-subset donors had higher generation probabilities. About 5% of naive CD4, around 3.5% of naive CD8, 2% to 2.5% of memory CD4, and about 0.4% of memory CD8 clonotypes were shared across several donors. Pairwise subsampling led to the expectation that sequencing depth would affect the degree of clonotype sharing among donors. Because the study included only a small number of donors, the genetic and exposure-history diversity represented was limited.

Source material: naive CD8+ T cells sorted from blood. The sample's cell subset or site label, in plain terms: CD45RA+CCR7+. This clonotype was sampled from a woman in her twenties or thirties in good health. Recombination linked TRBV4-1 to TRBJ2-5, with the D call perhaps TRBD1 or TRBD2, each one matching 5 bases. The nucleotides are TGCGCCAGCAGCCAAGATGGTGGGGGTCGGGAGACCCAGTACTTC. Translation gives CASSQDGGGRETQYF.